This is a list of T cell receptor beta chains from one sample in a study of T-cell memory formation after mild COVID-19. TCRdb itself ran the 5' RACE reads through MiXCR, one entry per CDR3 protein. In the table there are about 130,000 distinct CDR3 sequences, around 15% of which are singletons. The sequenced sample was PBMCs or a T cell subset sorted from them (not recorded which). Receptors were obtained from a man in his late teens or twenties who had mild COVID-19 (a few samples of this study predate the infection). Cell type and time point are not known. Both conserved end residues are part of each CDR3. A D gene is named only where the DNA matches it firmly. The size of a clone is reported for some rows only, either as once, few or many, or as a class for expanded clones.

DNA,CDR3,J,V,D,size
TGTGCCAGCAGCTTAGGCTACATCTCAGAGACCCAGTACTTC,CASSLGYISETQYF,TRBJ2-5,TRBV7-2,.,few
TGCAGTGCTAGGGCAGTAGAGGGGGCAGATACGCAGTATTTT,CSARAVEGADTQYF,TRBJ2-3,TRBV20-1,.,.
TGTGCCAGCAGTTACTCTGCTGGGAGGACTGAAGCTTTCTTT,CASSYSAGRTEAFF,TRBJ1-1,TRBV6-5,.,many
TGTGCCAGCAGCGTAGAGTTGCAGACTGAAGCTTTCTTT,CASSVELQTEAFF,TRBJ1-1,TRBV9,.,.
TGCAGCGTTGAAGATATGGAGCGGGGGGAGGATGAGCAGTTCTTC,CSVEDMERGEDEQFF,TRBJ2-1,TRBV29-1,TRBD2,.
TGTGCCAGCAGTGCGAGCTCTGGGGCCAACGTCCTGACTTTC,CASSASSGANVLTF,TRBJ2-6,TRBV2,.,few
TGTGCCAGCAAACTCAGCGGGACCTACAATGAGCAGTTCTTC,CASKLSGTYNEQFF,TRBJ2-1,TRBV6-2/TRBV6-3,TRBD2,few
TGCGCCAGCAGCCAAGATCGGGAAGAGAGAGGTTTTTTCTTC,CASSQDREERGFFF,TRBJ2-5,TRBV4-1,.,.
TGCAGTGCTAGATCGTGGGATACGCAGTATTTT,CSARSWDTQYF,TRBJ2-3,TRBV20-1,.,few
TGCAGTGCTAGAGCCGCGTCCCGCCGCGGGGGTGCTAGCACCCAGTACTTC,CSARAASRRGGASTQYF,TRBJ2-5,TRBV20-1,TRBD2,.
TGTGCCAGCAGCCAAGCCTGGGGGCTAGTCACCGGGGAGCTGTTTTTT,CASSQAWGLVTGELFF,TRBJ2-2,TRBV14,.,.
TGCGCCAGCAGTCGGTTATCGGATACGCAGTATTTT,CASSRLSDTQYF,TRBJ2-3,TRBV5-1,.,many
TGTGCCAGCAGCCCGGCACCGGGGCTTTACAATGAGCAGTTCTTC,CASSPAPGLYNEQFF,TRBJ2-1,TRBV9,.,.
TGTGCCAGCAGCCTCCCGACGGATACGCAGTATTTT,CASSLPTDTQYF,TRBJ2-3,TRBV11-2,.,many
TGCGCCAGCAGCTTGGGCGTTGGACCCGGCACAGATACGCAGTATTTT,CASSLGVGPGTDTQYF,TRBJ2-3,TRBV5-1,.,.
TGTGCCAGCAGCTCCTCGTCAGGGATCCATGGCTACACCTTC,CASSSSSGIHGYTF,TRBJ1-2,TRBV5-5,.,.
TGCAGTGCTAGGGCTCTTCAGGGGGCGAGAGGTGAAGCTTTCTTT,CSARALQGARGEAFF,TRBJ1-1,TRBV20-1,TRBD1,.
TGCGCCAGCAGCTTTTACGGGGGGGCAGATACGCAGTATTTT,CASSFYGGADTQYF,TRBJ2-3,TRBV5-1,TRBD2,many
TGTGCCAGCAGTTTCTACAATGAGCAGTTCTTC,CASSFYNEQFF,TRBJ2-1,TRBV7-2,.,many
TGTGCCAGCAGTTCCCAGGGGGGAGGCTACACCTTC,CASSSQGGGYTF,TRBJ1-2,TRBV6-5,TRBD1,.
TGCGCCAGCAGCTCGACAGGGAGTGGAGATACGCAGTATTTT,CASSSTGSGDTQYF,TRBJ2-3,TRBV5-1,TRBD1,.
TGTGCCAGCAGCTTTGACACCTCTGGGGCCAACGTCCTGACTTTC,CASSFDTSGANVLTF,TRBJ2-6,TRBV12-3/TRBV12-4,.,many
TGTGCCAGCAGTCTAAGACAGGGGAACACCGGGGAGCTGTTTTTT,CASSLRQGNTGELFF,TRBJ2-2,TRBV12-3/TRBV12-4,TRBD1,.
TGTGCCAGCAGTTACATTCACACAGGGAAGAAGACCCAGTACTTC,CASSYIHTGKKTQYF,TRBJ2-5,TRBV6-2/TRBV6-3,.,many
TGTGCCAGCAGGCAGGGACAGGGCATCGCCGGGGAGCTGTTTTTT,CASRQGQGIAGELFF,TRBJ2-2,TRBV12-3/TRBV12-4,TRBD1,once
TGTGCCAGCAGCCGTGGGACGGACAAAGAGACCCAGTACTTC,CASSRGTDKETQYF,TRBJ2-5,TRBV7-3,.,few
TGTGCCAGCAACAAGCGACCCGACTCCTACGAGCAGTACTTC,CASNKRPDSYEQYF,TRBJ2-7,TRBV6-5,.,few
TGTGCCAGCAGCGACCTCAGGGCCCAGTACTTC,CASSDLRAQYF,TRBJ2-5,TRBV6-5,.,few
TGTGCCAGCACCACCGCGGACGGGGATGAAAAACTGTTTTTT,CASTTADGDEKLFF,TRBJ1-4,TRBV12-3/TRBV12-4,.,few
TGTGCCAGCAGCCAAGATTGGGGGGCGACAGATACGCAGTATTTT,CASSQDWGATDTQYF,TRBJ2-3,TRBV4-2,.,many
TGTGCCAGCAGTTGGGGACACAGCACAGATACGCAGTATTTT,CASSWGHSTDTQYF,TRBJ2-3,TRBV6-2/TRBV6-3,.,many
TGTGCCAGCAGCTTAGACAGTCGGGATACGCAGTATTTT,CASSLDSRDTQYF,TRBJ2-3,TRBV11-3,.,.
TGTGCCACCAGGTCGAAGCGGGGGAGTTCCTACAATGAGCAGTTCTTC,CATRSKRGSSYNEQFF,TRBJ2-1,TRBV15,TRBD2,many